A selection of T cell receptor beta chains follows, all from one sample in a study of PD-L1 blockade in urothelial cancer. Profiled with immunoSEQ multiplex PCR; TCRdb holds only in-frame clones, not every one. The data contain tens of thousands of clones, 75% to 85% of them singletons. The input for sequencing was PBMCs, taken around atezolizumab (anti-PD-L1) treatment. The receptors shown here come from a man in his 70s with urothelial cancer. Each CDR3 is given with its conserved first and last residue. Each record gives: D gene, J gene, V gene, clone size, CDR3 DNA, CDR3 protein. A D gene is named only where the DNA matches it firmly. Rows may omit the clone size; those that give it use once, few, many or a size class.

>-|TRBJ1-4|TRBV30|few
TGTGCCTGGAGTTTGAGACAGAATGAAAAACTGTTTTTT
CAWSLRQNEKLFF
>TRBD2|TRBJ2-7|TRBV27|-
TGTGCCAGCAGTTTCACGGGAGGGCCCTCCTACGAGCAGTACTTC
CASSFTGGPSYEQYF
>-|TRBJ2-1|TRBV5-1|few
TGCGCCAGCAGCTTGGGCCCCTGGACTCCCGGCTCCTACAATGAGCAGTTCTTC
CASSLGPWTPGSYNEQFF
>-|TRBJ2-3|TRBV29-1|-
TGCAGCGTACACCACCGGGGGAGAGGAGATACGCAGTATTTT
CSVHHRGRGDTQYF
>TRBD1|TRBJ1-5|TRBV6-1|-
TGTGCCAGCAACACCCGGGACAGGGGGGCTCAGCCCCAGCATTTT
CASNTRDRGAQPQHF
>TRBD2|TRBJ2-5|TRBV2|-
TGTGCCAGCACGTCTAGCGGGATTGAGACCCAGTACTTC
CASTSSGIETQYF
>-|TRBJ2-5|TRBV5-1|once
TGCGCCAGCAGCTTCCCGGGAGAAGGATCGGAGACCCAGTACTTC
CASSFPGEGSETQYF
>-|TRBJ2-6|TRBV7-9|-
TGTGCCAGCAGCTTAGAAGGGGCTGGGGCCAACGTCCTGACTTTC
CASSLEGAGANVLTF
>TRBD1|TRBJ2-3|TRBV7-9|-
TGTGCCAGCAGCGCGGACAGGGGTAGCACAGATACGCAGTATTTT
CASSADRGSTDTQYF
>-|TRBJ1-2|TRBV4-1|-
TGCGCCAGCAGCCACGCAGGGACTTCTAACTATGGCTACACCTTC
CASSHAGTSNYGYTF
>TRBD2|TRBJ2-7|TRBV6-5|-
TGTGCCAGCAGTTCATGGGACTACTCCTACGAGCAGTACTTC
CASSSWDYSYEQYF
>TRBD2|TRBJ2-7|TRBV2|-
TGTGCCAGCAGGGGACTAGCGGGTGTGACCTCCTACGAGCAGTACTTC
CASRGLAGVTSYEQYF
>-|TRBJ2-2|TRBV11-3|-
TGTGCCAGCAGCTTAGGGGGCTTCACCGGGGAGCTGTTTTTT
CASSLGGFTGELFF
>-|TRBJ2-7|TRBV18|once
TGTGCCAGCTCAGCAATCACAACAGGGGGGGTCTCCTACGAGCAGTACTTC
CASSAITTGGVSYEQYF
>-|TRBJ1-1|TRBV6-1|-
TGTGCCAGCAGTGAACATGGGGAGGGGGCTTTCTTT
CASSEHGEGAFF
>-|TRBJ1-1|TRBV5-1|few
TGCGCCAGCAGCTTGGAGGGACACGGGGCTTTCTTT
CASSLEGHGAFF
>TRBD1|TRBJ1-1|TRBV6-1|-
TGTGCCAGCAGTGGGGGGGACAGGGTAGGTACTGAAGCTTTCTTT
CASSGGDRVGTEAFF
>-|TRBJ2-7|TRBV28|-
TGTGCCAGCAGTTTCGGTCGCCTCTCCTACGAGCAGTACTTC
CASSFGRLSYEQYF
>TRBD2|TRBJ2-1|TRBV19|-
TGTGCCAGTAGTATAGATATTACAATGAGGCGACTAGCCGGGTACAATGAGCAGTTCTTC
CASSIDITMRRLAGYNEQFF
>TRBD1|TRBJ2-3|TRBV2|-
TGTGCCAGCATTGGACAGGGGGCCGTAGATACGCAGTATTTT
CASIGQGAVDTQYF
>-|TRBJ1-6|TRBV25-1|-
TGTGCCAGCAGTGCGATGGGGGGGGGCGATAATTCACCCCTCCACTTT
CASSAMGGGDNSPLHF
>TRBD2|TRBJ2-1|TRBV6-6|once
TGTGCCAGCAGTTTCCAGACTAGCGGGACGACCAATGAGCAGTTCTTC
CASSFQTSGTTNEQFF
>TRBD1|TRBJ1-1|TRBV7-2|-
TGTGCCAGCAGCGTGGGACAGATGTTACCCAACACTGAAGCTTTCTTT
CASSVGQMLPNTEAFF
>-|TRBJ1-4|TRBV14|-
TGTGCCAGCAGCCAGCTAGACGGGAGAAATGAAAAACTGTTTTTT
CASSQLDGRNEKLFF
>TRBD1|TRBJ2-3|TRBV7-2|-
TGTGCCAGCAGCTTACAAAACAGGGGAGCAGATACGCAGTATTTT
CASSLQNRGADTQYF
>TRBD1|TRBJ2-3|TRBV28|-
TGTGCCAGCAGTTTCGGGGACAGCACAACTATTAGCACAGATACGCAGTATTTT
CASSFGDSTTISTDTQYF
>-|TRBJ1-2|TRBV14|few
TGTGCCAGCAGCCAAGGGATAGCTGGCTACACCTTC
CASSQGIAGYTF
>-|TRBJ2-7|TRBV4-2|once
TGTGCCAGCAGCCAGATTGGACAGTTCTCTTACGAGCAGTACTTC
CASSQIGQFSYEQYF
>TRBD1|TRBJ1-2|TRBV5-4|-
TGTGCCAGCAGCCAGCCCGACAGGGCTATGTATGGCTACACCTTC
CASSQPDRAMYGYTF
>-|TRBJ2-1|TRBV25-1|medium-sized
TGTGCCAGTCAAAGGAGGGCCCCCTACAATGAGCAGTTCTTC
CASQRRAPYNEQFF